This T cell receptor beta chain is from a study of long-term antiretroviral therapy in people with HIV. V dropped 3 bases and J dropped 8 bases, with 17 bases sitting between them. This CDR3 has 15 residues. The V gene's germline CDR1 is ENHRY and CDR2 SYGVKD. Sequencing used immunoSEQ v3.0 at survey level. The protocol was immunoSEQ multiplex PCR, while the TCRdb copy is restricted to in-frame clones and leaves out a portion. The top ten clones hold under 20% of a sample with approximately 11,000 clones, around three quarters of them seen once. This TCR was recovered from a young man with HIV. The rearrangement joins TRBV10-3 to TRBJ2-1, with D possibly being TRBD1 (5 bases). Sequences were derived from unsorted PBMCs, sampled at the start of antiretroviral therapy, before treatment. DNA for the CDR3: TGTGCCATCAGTGACCCGCGGCAGGGCTCGGATGAGCAGTTCTTC. Amino acids: CAISDPRQGSDEQFF.